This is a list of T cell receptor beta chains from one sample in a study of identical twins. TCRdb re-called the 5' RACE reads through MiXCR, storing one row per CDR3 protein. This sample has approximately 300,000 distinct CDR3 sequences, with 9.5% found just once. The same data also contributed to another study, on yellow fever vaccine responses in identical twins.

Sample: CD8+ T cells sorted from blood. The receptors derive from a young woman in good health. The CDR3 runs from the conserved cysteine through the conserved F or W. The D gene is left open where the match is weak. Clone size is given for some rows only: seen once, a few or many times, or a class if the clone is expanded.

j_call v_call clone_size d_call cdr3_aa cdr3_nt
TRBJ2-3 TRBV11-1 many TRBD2 CASSWPGTSGGGTDTQYF TGTGCCAGCAGCTGGCCCGGGACTAGCGGGGGGGGCACAGATACGCAGTATTTT
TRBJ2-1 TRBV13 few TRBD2 CASSPRIAGGEQFF TGTGCCAGCAGCCCGCGCATCGCGGGAGGGGAGCAGTTCTTC
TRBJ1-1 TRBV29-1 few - CSVARDGQNTEAFF TGCAGCGTTGCCAGGGACGGACAGAACACTGAAGCTTTCTTT
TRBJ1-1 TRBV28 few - CASSLLLGYTEAFF TGTGCCAGCAGTTTATTACTGGGCTACACTGAAGCTTTCTTT
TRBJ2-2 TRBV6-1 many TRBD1 CASRQGQPTGELFF TGTGCCAGCAGGCAGGGACAGCCCACCGGGGAGCTGTTTTTT
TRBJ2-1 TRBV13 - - CASSLGSGTYNEQFF TGTGCCAGCAGCTTAGGGAGCGGAACCTACAATGAGCAGTTCTTC
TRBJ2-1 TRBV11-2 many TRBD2 CASTLASGHNEQFF TGTGCCAGCACGCTTGCTAGCGGGCACAATGAGCAGTTCTTC
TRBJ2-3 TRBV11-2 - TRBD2 CASSLGASGIDKVQYF TGTGCCAGCAGCTTAGGGGCTAGCGGGATCGACAAGGTGCAGTATTTT
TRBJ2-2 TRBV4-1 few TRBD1 CASSYPRTGGILTGELFF TGCGCCAGCAGCTACCCCCGGACAGGGGGAATTCTCACCGGGGAGCTGTTTTTT
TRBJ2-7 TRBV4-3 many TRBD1 CASSQAWTGAYEQYF TGCGCCAGCAGCCAAGCGTGGACAGGGGCCTACGAGCAGTACTTC
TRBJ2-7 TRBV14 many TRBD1 CASSYRQGLYEQYF TGTGCCAGCAGCTACCGACAGGGCCTCTACGAGCAGTACTTC
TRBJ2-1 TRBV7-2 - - CASSLVFPPSTYNEQFF TGTGCCAGCAGCTTAGTTTTCCCCCCTAGCACCTACAATGAGCAGTTCTTC
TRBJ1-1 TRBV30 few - CAQRALTLNTEAFF TGTGCCCAGCGGGCCCTTACCCTGAACACTGAAGCTTTCTTT
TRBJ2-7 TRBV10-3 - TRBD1 CAISEGQGLFEEQYF TGTGCCATCAGTGAGGGACAGGGCCTGTTCGAGGAGCAGTACTTC
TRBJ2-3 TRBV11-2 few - CASSLGLRRDTQYF TGTGCCAGCAGCTTAGGTCTCCGCAGGGATACGCAGTATTTT
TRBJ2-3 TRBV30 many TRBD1 CAWTLGQGADTQYF TGTGCCTGGACCCTGGGACAGGGAGCAGATACGCAGTATTTT
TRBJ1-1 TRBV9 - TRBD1 CASSVAAGGMNTEAFF TGTGCCAGCAGCGTAGCGGCAGGGGGGATGAACACTGAAGCTTTCTTT
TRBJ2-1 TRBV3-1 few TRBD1 CASSQARQGAYNEQFF TGTGCCAGCAGCCAAGCCAGGCAGGGGGCCTACAATGAGCAGTTCTTC
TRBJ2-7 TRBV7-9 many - CASSRDGRTPSYEQYF TGTGCCAGCAGCCGGGACGGACGAACCCCATCCTACGAGCAGTACTTC
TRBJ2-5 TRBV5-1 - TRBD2 CASSSLAGVDETQYF TGCGCCAGCAGCTCACTAGCGGGAGTCGATGAGACCCAGTACTTC
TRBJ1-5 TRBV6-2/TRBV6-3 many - CASSYSGLQPQHF TGTGCCAGCAGTTACAGCGGTTTGCAGCCCCAGCATTTT
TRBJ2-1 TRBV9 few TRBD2 CASSVKPGGADHNEQFF TGTGCCAGCAGCGTCAAGCCGGGGGGGGCCGATCACAATGAGCAGTTCTTC
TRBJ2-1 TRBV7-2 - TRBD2 CASSLAAGAWEQFF TGTGCCAGCAGCTTAGCAGCGGGGGCCTGGGAGCAGTTCTTC
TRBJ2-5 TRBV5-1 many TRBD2 CASSLAPSGGYQETQYF TGCGCCAGCAGCTTGGCCCCTAGCGGGGGGTACCAAGAGACCCAGTACTTC
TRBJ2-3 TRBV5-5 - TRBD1 CASSHIPGQGPTDTQYF TGTGCCAGCAGTCATATTCCGGGACAGGGACCCACAGATACGCAGTATTTT
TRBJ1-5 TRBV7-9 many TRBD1 CASSFGRQGASNQPQHF TGTGCCAGCAGCTTTGGTCGGCAGGGGGCGAGCAATCAGCCCCAGCATTTT
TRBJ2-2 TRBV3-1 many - CASSTLGEVGTLDTKLFF TGTGCCAGCAGCACCCTAGGGGAGGTCGGGACCTTAGACACTAAGCTGTTTTTT
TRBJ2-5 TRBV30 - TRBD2 CAWTSGNQETQYF TGTGCCTGGACTAGCGGGAACCAAGAGACCCAGTACTTC
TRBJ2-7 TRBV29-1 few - CSVEYAGLTSYEQYF TGCAGCGTTGAATATGCAGGGCTCACCTCCTACGAGCAGTACTTC
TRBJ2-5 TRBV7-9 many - CASSLMLAPEETQYF TGTGCCAGCAGCTTAATGCTAGCCCCCGAAGAGACCCAGTACTTC
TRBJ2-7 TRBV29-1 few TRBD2 CSVEEGLAGSYEQYF TGCAGCGTTGAAGAGGGACTAGCGGGATCCTACGAGCAGTACTTC
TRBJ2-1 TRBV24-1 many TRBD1 CATSDFDRAYNEQFF TGTGCCACCAGTGATTTTGACAGGGCCTACAATGAGCAGTTCTTC
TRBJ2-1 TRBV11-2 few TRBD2 CASSFTGLGLAGGYEQFF TGTGCCAGCAGCTTCACAGGGTTAGGGCTAGCGGGAGGTTATGAGCAGTTCTTC
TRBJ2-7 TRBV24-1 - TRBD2 CATSDLGLAGSYEQYF TGTGCCACCAGTGATTTAGGGCTAGCGGGCTCCTACGAGCAGTACTTC
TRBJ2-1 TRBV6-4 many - CASSDSGGAGDEQFF TGTGCCAGCAGTGACTCGGGGGGGGCAGGCGATGAGCAGTTCTTC
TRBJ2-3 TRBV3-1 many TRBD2 CASSQERGGTDTQYF TGTGCCAGCAGCCAGGAGCGGGGGGGCACAGATACGCAGTATTTT
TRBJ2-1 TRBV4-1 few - CASSPTLYEQFF TGCGCCAGCAGCCCCACTTTATATGAGCAGTTCTTC
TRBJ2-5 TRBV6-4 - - CASKPRTRQETQYF TGTGCCAGTAAACCTAGGACACGACAAGAGACCCAGTACTTC
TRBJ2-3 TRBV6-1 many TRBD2 CASSDTSGGPDTQYF TGTGCCAGCAGTGACACTAGCGGGGGGCCCGATACGCAGTATTTT
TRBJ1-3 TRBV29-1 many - CSVANSTGTIYF TGCAGCGTTGCCAACTCGACGGGCACCATATATTTT